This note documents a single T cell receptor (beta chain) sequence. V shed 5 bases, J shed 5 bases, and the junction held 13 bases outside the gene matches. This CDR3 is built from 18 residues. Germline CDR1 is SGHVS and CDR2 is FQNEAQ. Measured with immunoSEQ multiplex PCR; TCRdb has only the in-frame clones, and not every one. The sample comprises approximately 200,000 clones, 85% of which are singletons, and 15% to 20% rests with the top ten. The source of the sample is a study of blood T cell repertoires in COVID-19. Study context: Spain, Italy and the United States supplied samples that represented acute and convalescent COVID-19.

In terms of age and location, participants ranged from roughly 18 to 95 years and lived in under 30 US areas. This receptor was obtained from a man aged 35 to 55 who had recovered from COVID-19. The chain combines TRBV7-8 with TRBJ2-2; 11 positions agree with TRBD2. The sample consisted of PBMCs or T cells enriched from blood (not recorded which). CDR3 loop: CASSPQSGLAGGTGELFF. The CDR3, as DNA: TGTGCCAGCAGCCCACAGAGCGGGTTAGCGGGAGGGACCGGGGAGCTGTTTTTT.